This paragraph covers one T cell receptor beta chain sequence. Assay: immunoSEQ multiplex PCR; the TCRdb copy retains only in-frame clones and omits some. Among tens of thousands of clones listed, 86% were seen once. CDR1 and CDR2 from the germline V gene are SGHNT and YYREEE (reference sequence). Trimming removed 4 bases at V and 8 bases at J, with 25 bases between. This CDR3 has 17 residues. This specimen belongs to a study of OX40 agonist ivuxolimab in advanced cancers. Across the study: Clinicians treated patients with ivuxolimab, an agonistic anti-OX40 (CD134) antibody. Patients were infused with ivuxolimab every 2 weeks at 0.01 to 10 mg/kg. Antecedent anti-PD-1, anti-PD-L1 or anti-CTLA-4 therapy was permissible, with roughly 40% having received some.

The rearrangement uses TRBV5-4 and TRBJ2-1; the D gene is possibly TRBD1 (7 bases). Sequenced here: CD4+ or CD8+ T cells sorted from blood, sampled in a trial of the OX40 agonist ivuxolimab. The sequence came from an adult with an advanced solid tumor such as melanoma, head and neck, liver or kidney cancer. The CDR3 sequence: CASSGEGAGGSFDEQFF. The CDR3 coding sequence is TGTGCCAGCAGCGGAGAGGGGGCAGGGGGGTCTTTCGATGAGCAGTTCTTC.